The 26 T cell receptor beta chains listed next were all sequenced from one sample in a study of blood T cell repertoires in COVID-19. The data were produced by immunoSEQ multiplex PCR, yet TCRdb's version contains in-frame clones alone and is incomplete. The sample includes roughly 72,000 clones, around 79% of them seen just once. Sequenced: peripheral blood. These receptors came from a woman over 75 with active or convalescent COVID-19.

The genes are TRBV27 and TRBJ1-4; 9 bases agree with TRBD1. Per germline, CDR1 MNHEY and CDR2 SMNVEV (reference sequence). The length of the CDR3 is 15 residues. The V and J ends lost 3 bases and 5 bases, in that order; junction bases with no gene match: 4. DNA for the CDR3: TGTGCCAGCAGTTTCTACGGGACAGGGAATGAAAAACTGTTTTTT. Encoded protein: CASSFYGTGNEKLFF.

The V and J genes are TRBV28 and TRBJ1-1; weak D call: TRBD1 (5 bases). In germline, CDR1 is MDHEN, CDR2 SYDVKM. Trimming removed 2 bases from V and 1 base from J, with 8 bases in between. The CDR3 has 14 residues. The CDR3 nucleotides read TGTGCCAGCAGTTTAGACAGAGGGAACACTGAAGCTTTCTTT. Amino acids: CASSLDRGNTEAFF.

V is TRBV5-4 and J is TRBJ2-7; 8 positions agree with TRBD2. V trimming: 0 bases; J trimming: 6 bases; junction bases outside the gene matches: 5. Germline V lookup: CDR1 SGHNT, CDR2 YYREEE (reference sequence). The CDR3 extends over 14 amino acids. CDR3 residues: CASSLGPGGREQYF. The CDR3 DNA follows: TGTGCCAGCAGCTTGGGACCGGGAGGGCGCGAGCAGTACTTC.

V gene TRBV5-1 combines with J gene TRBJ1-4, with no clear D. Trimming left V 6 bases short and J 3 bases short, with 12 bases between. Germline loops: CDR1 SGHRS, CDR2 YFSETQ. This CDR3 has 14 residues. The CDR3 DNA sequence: TGCGCCAGCAAGTTTCTGGCAGCTAATGAAAAACTGTTTTTT. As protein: CASKFLAANEKLFF.

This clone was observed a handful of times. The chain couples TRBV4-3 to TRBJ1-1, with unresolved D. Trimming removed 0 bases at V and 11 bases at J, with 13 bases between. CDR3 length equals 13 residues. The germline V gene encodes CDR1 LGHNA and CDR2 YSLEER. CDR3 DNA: TGCGCCAGCAGCCAAGAGGAGGGTTGGAAGGCTTTCTTT. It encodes CASSQEEGWKAFF.

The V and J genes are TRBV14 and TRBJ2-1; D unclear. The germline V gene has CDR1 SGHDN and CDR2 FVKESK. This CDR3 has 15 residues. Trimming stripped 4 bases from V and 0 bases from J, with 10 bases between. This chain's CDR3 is CASSLGWVSYNEQFF. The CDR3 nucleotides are TGTGCCAGCAGCCTCGGGTGGGTCTCCTACAATGAGCAGTTCTTC.

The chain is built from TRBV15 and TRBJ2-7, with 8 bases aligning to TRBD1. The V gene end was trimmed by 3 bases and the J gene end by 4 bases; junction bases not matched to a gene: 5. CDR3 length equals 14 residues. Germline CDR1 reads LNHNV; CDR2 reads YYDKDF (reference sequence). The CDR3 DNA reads TGTGCCACCAGCAGCTACAGGGGGACTTACGAGCAGTACTTC. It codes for CATSSYRGTYEQYF.

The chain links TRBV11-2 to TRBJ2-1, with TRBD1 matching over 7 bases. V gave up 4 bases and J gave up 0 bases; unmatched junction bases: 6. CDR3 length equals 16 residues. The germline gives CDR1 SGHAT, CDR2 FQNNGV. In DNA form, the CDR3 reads TGTGCCAGCAGCTCCACCGGACAGGCCTCCTACAATGAGCAGTTCTTC. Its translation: CASSSTGQASYNEQFF.

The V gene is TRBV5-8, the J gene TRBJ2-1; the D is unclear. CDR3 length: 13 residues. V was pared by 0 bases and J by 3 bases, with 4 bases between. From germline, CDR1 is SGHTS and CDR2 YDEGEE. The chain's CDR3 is CASSLAVYNEQFF. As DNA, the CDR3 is TGTGCCAGCAGCTTGGCAGTCTACAATGAGCAGTTCTTC.

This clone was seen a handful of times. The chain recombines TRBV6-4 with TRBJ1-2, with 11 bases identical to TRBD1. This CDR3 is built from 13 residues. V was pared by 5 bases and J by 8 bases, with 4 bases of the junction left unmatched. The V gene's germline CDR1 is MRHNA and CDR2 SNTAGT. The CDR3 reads CASSRTGGEGYTF. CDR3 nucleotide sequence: TGTGCCAGCAGTCGGACAGGGGGCGAAGGCTACACCTTC.

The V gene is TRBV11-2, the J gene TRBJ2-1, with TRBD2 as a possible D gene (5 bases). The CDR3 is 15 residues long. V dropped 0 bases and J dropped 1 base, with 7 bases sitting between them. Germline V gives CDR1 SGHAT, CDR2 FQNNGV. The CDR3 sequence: CASSLESGSYNEQFF. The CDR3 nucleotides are TGTGCCAGCAGCTTAGAAAGCGGTTCCTACAATGAGCAGTTCTTC.

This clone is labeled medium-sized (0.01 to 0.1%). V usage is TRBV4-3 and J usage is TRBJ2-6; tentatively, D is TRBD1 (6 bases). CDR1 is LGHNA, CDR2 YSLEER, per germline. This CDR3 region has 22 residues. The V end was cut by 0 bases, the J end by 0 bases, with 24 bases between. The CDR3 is CASSQDILEADSLFSGANVLTF. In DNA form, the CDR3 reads TGCGCCAGCAGCCAAGATATTCTGGAGGCGGACAGCCTTTTCTCTGGGGCCAACGTCCTGACTTTC.

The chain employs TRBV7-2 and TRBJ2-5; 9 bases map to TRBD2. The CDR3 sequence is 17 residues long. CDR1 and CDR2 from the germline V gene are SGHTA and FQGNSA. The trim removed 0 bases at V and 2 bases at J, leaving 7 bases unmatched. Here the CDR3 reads CASSLARLAGPQETQYF. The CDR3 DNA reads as TGTGCCAGCAGCTTAGCGCGGCTAGCGGGGCCTCAAGAGACCCAGTACTTC.

This CDR3 is CASSTPPGHLNTEAFF. The CDR3 region has the DNA TGTGCCAGTAGTACCCCACCGGGACACCTGAACACTGAAGCTTTCTTT. The chain couples TRBV19 to TRBJ1-1; D might be TRBD1 (6 bases). Per germline, CDR1 LNHDA and CDR2 SQIVND (reference sequence). This CDR3 has 16 amino acids. The V end was cut by 4 bases, the J end by 0 bases, with 15 bases between.

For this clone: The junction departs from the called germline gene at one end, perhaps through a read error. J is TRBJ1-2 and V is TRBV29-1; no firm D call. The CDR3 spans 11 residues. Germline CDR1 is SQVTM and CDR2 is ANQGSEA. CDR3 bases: TGCAGCGTGGAGAAGGATTTTTGGTTCTTATTC. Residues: CSVEKDFWFLF.

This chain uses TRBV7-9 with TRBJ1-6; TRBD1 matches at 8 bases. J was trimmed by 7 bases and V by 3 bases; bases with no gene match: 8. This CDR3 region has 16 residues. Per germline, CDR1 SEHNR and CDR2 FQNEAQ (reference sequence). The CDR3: CASSFSGGAGNSPLHF. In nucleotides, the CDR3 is TGTGCCAGCAGCTTTTCAGGGGGCGCAGGGAATTCACCCCTCCACTTT.

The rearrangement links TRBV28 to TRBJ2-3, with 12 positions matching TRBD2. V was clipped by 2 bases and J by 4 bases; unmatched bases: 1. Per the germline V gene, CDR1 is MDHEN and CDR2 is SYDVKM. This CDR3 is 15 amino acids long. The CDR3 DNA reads TGTGCCAGCAGTTTAGCTAGCGGGAGGGCAGATACGCAGTATTTT. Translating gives CASSLASGRADTQYF.

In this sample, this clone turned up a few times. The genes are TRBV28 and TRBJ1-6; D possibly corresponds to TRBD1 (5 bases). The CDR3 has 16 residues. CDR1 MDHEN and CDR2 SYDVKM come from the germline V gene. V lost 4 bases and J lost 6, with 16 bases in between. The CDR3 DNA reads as TGTGCCAGCAGTTCAACCCGGACACTCGGTAATTCACCCCTCCACTTT. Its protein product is CASSSTRTLGNSPLHF.

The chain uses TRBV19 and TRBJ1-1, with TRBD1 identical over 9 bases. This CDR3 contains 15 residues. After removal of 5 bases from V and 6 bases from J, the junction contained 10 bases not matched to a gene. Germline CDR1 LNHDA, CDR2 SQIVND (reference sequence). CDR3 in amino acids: CASSSLTGGNAEAFF. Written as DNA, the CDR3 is TGTGCCAGTAGTTCCCTGACAGGGGGTAATGCTGAAGCTTTCTTT. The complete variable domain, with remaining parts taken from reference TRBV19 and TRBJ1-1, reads DGGITQSPKYLFRKEGQNVTLSCEQNLNHDAMYWYRQDPGQGLRLIYYSQIVNDFQKGDIAEGYSVSREKKESFPLTVTSAQKNPTAFYLCASSSLTGGNAEAFFGQGTRLTVV.

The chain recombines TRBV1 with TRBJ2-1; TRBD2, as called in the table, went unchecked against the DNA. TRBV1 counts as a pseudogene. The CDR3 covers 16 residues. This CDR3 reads CTSSRFRDYTYNEQFF. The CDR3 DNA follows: TGCACCAGCAGCCGGTTTCGCGACTACACCTACAATGAGCAGTTCTTC.

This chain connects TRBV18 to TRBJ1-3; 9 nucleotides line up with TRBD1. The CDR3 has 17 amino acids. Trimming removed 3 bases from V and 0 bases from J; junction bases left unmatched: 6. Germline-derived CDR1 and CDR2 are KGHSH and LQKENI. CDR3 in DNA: TGTGCCAGCTCACCGTCGACAGGGGGTGGCTCTGGAAACACCATATATTTT. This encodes CASSPSTGGGSGNTIYF.

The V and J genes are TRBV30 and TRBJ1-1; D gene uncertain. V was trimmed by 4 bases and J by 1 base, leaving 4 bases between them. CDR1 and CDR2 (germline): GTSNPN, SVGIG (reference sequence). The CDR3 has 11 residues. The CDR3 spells CAWMRNTEAFF. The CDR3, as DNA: TGTGCCTGGATGCGGAACACTGAAGCTTTCTTT.

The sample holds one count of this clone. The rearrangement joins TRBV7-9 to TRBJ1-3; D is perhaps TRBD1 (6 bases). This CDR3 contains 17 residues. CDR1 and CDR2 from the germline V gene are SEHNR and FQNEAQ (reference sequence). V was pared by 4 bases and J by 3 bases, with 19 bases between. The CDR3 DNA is TGTGCCAGCAGCTACGGGGTCGGCAGGGGTAGTGGAAACACCATATATTTT. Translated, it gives CASSYGVGRGSGNTIYF.

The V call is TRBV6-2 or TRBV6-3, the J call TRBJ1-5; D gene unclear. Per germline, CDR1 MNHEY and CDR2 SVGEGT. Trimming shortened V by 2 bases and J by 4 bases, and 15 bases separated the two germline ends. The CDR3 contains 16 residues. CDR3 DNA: TGTGCCAGCAGTTACCCGGTGGTGGCAGCGAATCAGCCCCAGCATTTT. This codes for CASSYPVVAANQPQHF.

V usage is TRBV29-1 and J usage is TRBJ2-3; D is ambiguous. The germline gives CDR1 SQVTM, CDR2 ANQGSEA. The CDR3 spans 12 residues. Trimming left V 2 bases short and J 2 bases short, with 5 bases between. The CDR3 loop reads CSVERVTDTQYF. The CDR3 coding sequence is TGCAGCGTTGAACGGGTCACAGATACGCAGTATTTT.

The CDR3 bases are TGTGCCAGCAGCTTAATACTATATGGCTACACCTTC. It is translated as CASSLILYGYTF. V usage is TRBV7-9 and J usage is TRBJ1-2; D call uncertain. The V gene lost 2 bases and the J gene lost 5 bases, with 6 bases spanning the gap. This CDR3 region has 12 residues. Per the germline V gene, CDR1 is SEHNR and CDR2 is FQNEAQ (reference sequence).